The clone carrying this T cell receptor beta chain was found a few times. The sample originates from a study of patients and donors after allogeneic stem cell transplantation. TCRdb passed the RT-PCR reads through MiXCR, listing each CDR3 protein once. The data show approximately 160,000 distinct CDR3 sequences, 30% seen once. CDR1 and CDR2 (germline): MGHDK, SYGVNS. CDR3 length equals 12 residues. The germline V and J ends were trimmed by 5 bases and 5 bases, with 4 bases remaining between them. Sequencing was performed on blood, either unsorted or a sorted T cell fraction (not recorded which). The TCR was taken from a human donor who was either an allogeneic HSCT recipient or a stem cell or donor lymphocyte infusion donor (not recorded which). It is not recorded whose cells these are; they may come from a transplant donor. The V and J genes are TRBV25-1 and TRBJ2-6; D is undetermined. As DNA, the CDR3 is TGTGCCAGCAGTACCAGGGCCAACGTCCTGACTTTC. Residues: CASSTRANVLTF. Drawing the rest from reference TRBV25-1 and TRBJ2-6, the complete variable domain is EADIYQTPRYLVIGTGKKITLECSQTMGHDKMYWYQQDPGMELHLIHYSYGVNSTEKGDLSSESTVSRIRTEHFPLTLESARPSHTSQYLCASSTRANVLTFGAGSRLTVL.